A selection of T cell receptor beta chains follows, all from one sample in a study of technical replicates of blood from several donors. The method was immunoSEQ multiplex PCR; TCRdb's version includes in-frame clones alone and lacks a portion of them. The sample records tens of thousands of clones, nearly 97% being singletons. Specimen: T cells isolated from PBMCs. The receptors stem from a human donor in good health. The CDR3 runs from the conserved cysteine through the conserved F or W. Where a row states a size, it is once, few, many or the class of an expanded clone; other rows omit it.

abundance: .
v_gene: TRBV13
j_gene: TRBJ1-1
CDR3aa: CASSSTPYRDPMNTEAFF

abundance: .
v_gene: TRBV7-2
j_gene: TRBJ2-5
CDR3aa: CARQGTSGGAQETQYF

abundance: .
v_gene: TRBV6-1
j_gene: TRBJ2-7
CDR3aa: CASNLVPYEQYF

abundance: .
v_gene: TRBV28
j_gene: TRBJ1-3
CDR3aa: CASSLPGGYGNTIYF

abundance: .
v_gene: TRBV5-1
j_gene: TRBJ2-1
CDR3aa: CASSLVGTSNEQFF

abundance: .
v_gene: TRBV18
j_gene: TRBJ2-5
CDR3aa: CASSPGETQYF

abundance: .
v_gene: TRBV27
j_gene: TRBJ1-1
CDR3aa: CASSWGTGANTEAFF

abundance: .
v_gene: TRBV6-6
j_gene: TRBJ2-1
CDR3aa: CASSHGSGPYNEQFF

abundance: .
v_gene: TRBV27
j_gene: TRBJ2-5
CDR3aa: CASSSPSSGRRGTQYF

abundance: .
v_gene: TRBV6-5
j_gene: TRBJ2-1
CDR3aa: CASKASSNNEQFF

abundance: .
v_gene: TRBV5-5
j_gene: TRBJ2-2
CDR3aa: CASSLGLAGTGELFF

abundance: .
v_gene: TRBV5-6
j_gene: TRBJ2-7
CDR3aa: CASSLTLYEQYF

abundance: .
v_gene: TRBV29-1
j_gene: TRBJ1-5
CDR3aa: CSVEAGTGQPQHF

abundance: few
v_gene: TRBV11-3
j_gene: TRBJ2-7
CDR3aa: CASSLRSGQGDYEQYF

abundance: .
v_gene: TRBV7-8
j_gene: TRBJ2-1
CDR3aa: CASSGGTSGPLDEQFF

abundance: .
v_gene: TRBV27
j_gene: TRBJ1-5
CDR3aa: CASSLKGYSNQPQHF

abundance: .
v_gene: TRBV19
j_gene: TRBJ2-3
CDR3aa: CASRQTGLGDTQYF

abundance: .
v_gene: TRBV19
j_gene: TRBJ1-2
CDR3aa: CASSEGGYGYTF

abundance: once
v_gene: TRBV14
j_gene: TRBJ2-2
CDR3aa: CASSQDLTGRIGELFF

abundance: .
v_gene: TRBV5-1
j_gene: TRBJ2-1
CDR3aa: CASSPTPSSYNEQFF

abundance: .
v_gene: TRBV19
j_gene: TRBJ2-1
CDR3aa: CASSDRRGAPGNEQFF

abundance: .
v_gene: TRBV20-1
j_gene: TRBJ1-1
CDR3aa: CSAREQREAFF

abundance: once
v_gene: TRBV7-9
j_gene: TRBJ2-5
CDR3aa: CASRPGGVEETQYF

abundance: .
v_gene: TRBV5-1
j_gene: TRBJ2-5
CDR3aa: CASSSRGLAGRETQYF

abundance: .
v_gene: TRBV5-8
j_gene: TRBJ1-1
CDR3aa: CASSQTPGRGNTEAFF

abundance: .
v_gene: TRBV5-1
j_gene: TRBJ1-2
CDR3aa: CASSLDRYGYTF

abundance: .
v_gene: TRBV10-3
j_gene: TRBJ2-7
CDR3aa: CAISSGTGTYEQYF

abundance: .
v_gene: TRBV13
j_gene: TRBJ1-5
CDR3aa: CASSLRGPSNQPQHF

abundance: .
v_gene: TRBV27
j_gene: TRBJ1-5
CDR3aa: CASADRVYQPQHF

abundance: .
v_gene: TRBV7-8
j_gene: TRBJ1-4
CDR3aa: CASSPNRAGWELATNEKLFF

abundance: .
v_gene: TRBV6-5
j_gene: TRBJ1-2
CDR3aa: CATHRTGGYTF

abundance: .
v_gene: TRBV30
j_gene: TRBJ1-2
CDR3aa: CAWAQGGGYTF

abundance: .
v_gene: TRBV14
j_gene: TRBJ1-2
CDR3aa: CASSQTGYGYTF

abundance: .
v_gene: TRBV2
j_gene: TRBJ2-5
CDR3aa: CASILAGIETQYF

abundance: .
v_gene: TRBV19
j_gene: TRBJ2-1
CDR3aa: CASSIVSGEYNEQFF

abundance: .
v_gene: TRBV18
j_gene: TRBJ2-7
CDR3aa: CASSPPNRDSYEQYF

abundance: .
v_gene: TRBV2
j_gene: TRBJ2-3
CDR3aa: CASILAGGPHAQYF

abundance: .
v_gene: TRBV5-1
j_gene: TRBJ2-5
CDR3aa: CASSLELAGSETQYF

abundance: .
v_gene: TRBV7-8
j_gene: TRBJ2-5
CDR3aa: CASSLGTSLKETQYF

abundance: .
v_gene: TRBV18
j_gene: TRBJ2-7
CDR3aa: CASSPGLAASYEQYF

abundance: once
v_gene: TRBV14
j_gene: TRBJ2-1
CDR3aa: CASSQFKTGEQFF

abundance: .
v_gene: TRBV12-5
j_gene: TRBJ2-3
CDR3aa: CASGNMQGVGLDTQYF

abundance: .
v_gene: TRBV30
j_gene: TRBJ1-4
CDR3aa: CAWTRGTYNEKLFF

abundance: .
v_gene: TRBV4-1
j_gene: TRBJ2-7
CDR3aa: CASSPRAGTGGYEQYF

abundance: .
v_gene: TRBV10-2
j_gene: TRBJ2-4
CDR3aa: CASRKERLADDKNIQYF

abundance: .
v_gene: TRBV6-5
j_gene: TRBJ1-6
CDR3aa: CASSWEQGLESPLHF

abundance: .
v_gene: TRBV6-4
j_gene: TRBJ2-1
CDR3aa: CASSARLAGADEQFF

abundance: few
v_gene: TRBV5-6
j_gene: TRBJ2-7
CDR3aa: CASSDRDSHYEQYF

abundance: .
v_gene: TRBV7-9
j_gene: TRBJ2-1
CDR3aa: CASSLARGSGRDHNEQFF

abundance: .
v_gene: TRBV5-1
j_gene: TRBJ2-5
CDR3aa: CASSWAPGGETQYF

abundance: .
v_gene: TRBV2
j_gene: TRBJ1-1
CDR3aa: CASSGGTYKAFF